A selection of T cell receptor beta chains follows, all from one sample in a study of beta chain features in type 1 diabetes. Generated by immunoSEQ multiplex PCR, the TCRdb table keeps only in-frame clones and is missing some. The repertoire holds about 160,000 clones, with over 55% as singletons. Sequencing used naive CD4+ T cells from blood. Source of these receptors: a man younger than 40 with type 1 diabetes. Each CDR3 is given without its conserved first and last residue. The order of the fields is V gene, clone size, D gene, J gene, CDR3 protein. A D gene is named only where the DNA matches it firmly. Not all rows give a size; the values are once, few, many and, for expanded clones, a class.

TRBV10-2	.	.	TRBJ1-2	ASSESTRSSRGYT
TRBV30	.	.	TRBJ2-5	AWKEGETQY
TRBV4-1	.	.	TRBJ2-6	ASSQDLTDNSGANVLT
TRBV13	.	TRBD1	TRBJ1-1	ASSLGQGYTEAF
TRBV29-1	.	.	TRBJ1-5	SITMGVGQPQH
TRBV9	once	.	TRBJ1-5	ASSLGLSQPQH
TRBV30	.	.	TRBJ2-7	AWSWVSYEQY
TRBV4-3	.	TRBD1	TRBJ2-7	ASSQDVTGGSYEQY
TRBV9	few	.	TRBJ2-2	ASSGTGELF
TRBV28	few	.	TRBJ2-7	ASSRNYEQY
TRBV7-2	.	.	TRBJ1-1	ASSLFWTDTEAF
TRBV7-9	.	.	TRBJ1-1	ASRLGDGGEAF
TRBV7-2	.	.	TRBJ1-1	ASSWAGVEAF
TRBV7-6	.	TRBD1	TRBJ2-7	ASSGTGAYEQY
TRBV7-9	.	.	TRBJ2-7	ASSLEGEGFREQY
TRBV12-5	.	.	TRBJ2-7	ASGFGAQDEQY
TRBV30	.	.	TRBJ2-7	AWSVFPDGAYEQY
TRBV19	.	.	TRBJ2-3	AIKGAGTDTQY
TRBV29-1	.	.	TRBJ1-4	SVAGVQNEKLF
TRBV4-3	few	.	TRBJ2-1	ASSQDLGSWGEQF
TRBV7-9	.	.	TRBJ1-3	ASSPADISGNTIY
TRBV5-1	.	.	TRBJ1-2	ASSIRDEAGYT
TRBV30	once	TRBD1	TRBJ2-1	AWAGGEQF
TRBV9	.	.	TRBJ1-4	ASSQGNLNEKLF
TRBV30	.	.	TRBJ1-6	AWSVWYSPLH
TRBV11-2	.	.	TRBJ2-7	ASSGLSGRPSYEQY
TRBV9	.	TRBD1	TRBJ2-5	ASSAGPGQAETQY
TRBV7-9	.	.	TRBJ1-2	ASSMDRIHGYT
TRBV7-2	.	TRBD1	TRBJ2-3	ASSPHRGTDTQY
TRBV4-3	.	.	TRBJ1-4	ASSAQNEKLF
TRBV29-1	.	.	TRBJ2-5	SVDTSSQETQY
TRBV30	.	.	TRBJ2-2	AWSVRGRNTGELF
TRBV4-3	.	TRBD1	TRBJ2-7	ASSQIGQDRYEQY
TRBV4-3	few	TRBD2	TRBJ2-1	ASSRQLAEYNEQF
TRBV5-1	.	TRBD1	TRBJ2-5	ASSLGQGQETQY
TRBV19	.	TRBD1	TRBJ2-7	ASSLQGTYEQY
TRBV4-3	.	.	TRBJ1-1	ASSQGVGVGNTEAF
TRBV30	.	.	TRBJ2-3	AWGPRGRELGGTQY
TRBV7-2	.	TRBD1	TRBJ1-4	ASSPGQGREKLF
TRBV7-6	few	TRBD1	TRBJ2-7	ASSPRQGSSSYEQY
TRBV2	.	TRBD1	TRBJ1-6	ASRDRGLGSPLH
TRBV7-9	.	.	TRBJ2-6	ASSPVEGLGSGANVLT
TRBV7-9	.	.	TRBJ1-6	ASSLPPPGSPLH
TRBV9	.	.	TRBJ2-5	ASSVASAETQY
TRBV29-1	.	.	.	SVGHLPDEQY
TRBV29-1	.	TRBD2	TRBJ2-5	SVDGTSGVETQY